Listed below are T cell receptor beta chains from one sample, sequenced in a study of T cells in Graves' hyperthyroidism and ophthalmopathy. MiXCR, applied by TCRdb to the multiplex PCR reads, yields one record per CDR3 protein. The table lists roughly 520,000 distinct CDR3 sequences, roughly a quarter of them singletons. Input material: blood. The receptors were gathered from a woman in her twenties or thirties with Graves' ophthalmopathy. Both conserved end residues are trimmed from each CDR3. Size is omitted from some rows. Given values are once, few, many or a class for expanded clones.

length	size	V	J	CDR3
12	few	TRBV5-1	TRBJ2-5	ASSTLSEGETQY
14	many	TRBV6-2/TRBV6-3	TRBJ1-3	ASSYSPTTTGNTIY
14	many	TRBV4-1	TRBJ2-7	ASSQDPGQGTYEQY
12	-	TRBV9	TRBJ2-5	ASSGGQAEETQY
16	many	TRBV7-8	TRBJ1-3	ASSLDQGRRSSGNTIY
13	many	TRBV20-1	TRBJ1-2	SARYIRGRDYGYT
13	-	TRBV6-1	TRBJ1-2	ASGGQGNANYGYT
10	few	TRBV30	TRBJ2-5	AWRRYQETQY
14	few	TRBV4-1	TRBJ1-2	ASSRRQESLNYGYT
13	many	TRBV28	TRBJ2-7	ASSGAGARGYEQY
13	-	TRBV6-5	TRBJ2-7	ASSYLRRDGYEQY
9	-	TRBV30	TRBJ2-7	ARVGGYEQY
10	-	TRBV6-1	TRBJ1-2	ASRHGVYGYT
15	-	TRBV6-5	TRBJ1-6	ASSYGGGFSYNSPLH
11	few	TRBV6-1	TRBJ2-5	ASTFWVEETQY
13	-	TRBV20-1	TRBJ1-1	SARTAGGLNTEAF
13	many	TRBV3-1	TRBJ2-5	ASSQEGDYQETQY
11	-	TRBV28	TRBJ2-7	ASERSIPYEQY
13	many	TRBV20-1	TRBJ2-7	SARLSGTGTHEQY
12	many	TRBV11-2	TRBJ1-2	ASSLDPGTYGYT
14	-	TRBV4-1	TRBJ1-1	ASSLRGEGEFGEAF
14	-	TRBV6-1	TRBJ1-2	ASRPPRTAGGYGYT
11	many	TRBV20-1	TRBJ2-7	SASIQGAYEQY
10	many	TRBV2	TRBJ1-2	ASNPGVYGYT
12	few	TRBV12-3/TRBV12-4	TRBJ2-7	ASSFAWGGYEQY
11	once	TRBV2	TRBJ1-3	AGREGMGNTIY
12	many	TRBV29-1	TRBJ1-1	SVEAQNPNTEAF
11	many	TRBV10-3	TRBJ1-5	AIRTGSNQPQH
14	many	TRBV7-8	TRBJ1-2	ASSPRDSTFNYGYT
11	many	TRBV7-3	TRBJ1-2	ASSPGGTYGYT
14	many	TRBV24-1	TRBJ2-2	ATSDPGTANTGELF
11	many	TRBV7-2	TRBJ2-7	ASSRDIYYEQY
13	few	TRBV5-1	TRBJ2-7	ASSSNKRVYDEQY
12	many	TRBV11-2	TRBJ1-2	ASSPRDWDSGYT
13	many	TRBV15	TRBJ1-2	ATSSHTDRYYGYT
12	many	TRBV27	TRBJ1-5	ARGPSQGSQPQH
15	many	TRBV2	TRBJ2-6	ASSGLLRRSGANVLT
11	many	TRBV6-5	TRBJ2-7	ASSRERFFEQY
13	-	TRBV19	TRBJ1-1	ASSIGNSRLGESF
9	many	TRBV6-5	TRBJ2-7	ASSTPNEQY
14	-	TRBV11-2	TRBJ2-2	ASSPERGGLGGELF